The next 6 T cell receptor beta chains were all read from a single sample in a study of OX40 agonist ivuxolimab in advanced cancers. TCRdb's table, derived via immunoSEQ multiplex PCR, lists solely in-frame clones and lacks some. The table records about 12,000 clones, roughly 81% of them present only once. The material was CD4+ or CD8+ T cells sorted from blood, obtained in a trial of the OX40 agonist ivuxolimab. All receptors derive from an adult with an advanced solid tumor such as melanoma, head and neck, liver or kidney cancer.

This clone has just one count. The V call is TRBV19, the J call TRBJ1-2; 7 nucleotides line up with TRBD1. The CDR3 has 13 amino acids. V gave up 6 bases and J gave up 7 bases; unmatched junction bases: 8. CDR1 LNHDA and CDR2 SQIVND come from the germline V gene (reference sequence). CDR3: CASSVDRAGGYTF. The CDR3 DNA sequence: TGTGCCAGTAGCGTCGACAGGGCGGGTGGCTACACCTTC.

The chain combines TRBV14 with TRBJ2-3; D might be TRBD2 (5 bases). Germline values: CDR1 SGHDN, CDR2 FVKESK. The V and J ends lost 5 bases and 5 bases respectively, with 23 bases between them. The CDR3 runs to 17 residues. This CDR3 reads CASSYRHGGLVQDTQYF. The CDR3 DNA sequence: TGTGCCAGCAGCTATCGACACGGAGGCCTAGTCCAAGATACGCAGTATTTT.

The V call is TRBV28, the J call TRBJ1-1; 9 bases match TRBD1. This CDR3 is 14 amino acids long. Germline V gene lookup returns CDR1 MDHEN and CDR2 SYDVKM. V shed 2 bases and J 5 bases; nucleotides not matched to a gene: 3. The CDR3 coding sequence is TGTGCCAGCAGTTTAGTACAGGGGGCGACTGAAGCTTTCTTT. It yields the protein CASSLVQGATEAFF.

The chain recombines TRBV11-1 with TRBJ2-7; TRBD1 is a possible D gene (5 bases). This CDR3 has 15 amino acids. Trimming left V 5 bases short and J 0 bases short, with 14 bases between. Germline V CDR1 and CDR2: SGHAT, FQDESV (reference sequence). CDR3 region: CASSPIWTSSYEQYF. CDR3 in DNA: TGTGCCAGCAGCCCGATTTGGACAAGCTCCTACGAGCAGTACTTC.

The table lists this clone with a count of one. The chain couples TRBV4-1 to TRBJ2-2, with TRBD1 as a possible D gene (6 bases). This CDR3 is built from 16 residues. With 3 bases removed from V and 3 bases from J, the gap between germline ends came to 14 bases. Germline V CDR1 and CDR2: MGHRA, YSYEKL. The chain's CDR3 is CASSQGAGRHTGELFF. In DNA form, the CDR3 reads TGCGCCAGCAGCCAGGGGGCAGGACGGCACACCGGGGAGCTGTTTTTT.

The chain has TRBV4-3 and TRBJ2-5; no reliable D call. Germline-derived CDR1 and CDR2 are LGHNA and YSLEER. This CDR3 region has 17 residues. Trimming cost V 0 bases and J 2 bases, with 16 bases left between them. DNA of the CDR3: TGCGCCAGCAGCCAAGATCCGGCAGGTAGATTACAAGAGACCCAGTACTTC. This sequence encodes CASSQDPAGRLQETQYF.